The rows below give T cell receptor beta chains drawn from one sample of a study of T-cell reconstitution after alpha-beta-depleted transplantation in children. TCRdb analysed the PCR reads with MiXCR anew, one entry per CDR3 protein. The profile covers about 600,000 distinct CDR3 sequences, with under 15% appearing a single time and about 2.2% taken by the ten largest. The sample was PBMCs, mostly from graft donor cells, taken 360 days after TCRalphabeta/CD19-depleted stem cell transplant. The receptor set was obtained from a male patient aged 10 to 17 who had a stem cell transplant for acute myeloid leukemia, so the T cells may come from the graft donor. Each CDR3 is given without its conserved first and last residue. Each record gives: V gene, J gene, D gene, CDR3 protein. D genes are given only for firm matches.

v_gene: TRBV27; j_gene: TRBJ1-5; d_gene: TRBD1; CDR3aa: ASSLSPRAGGSNQPQH
v_gene: TRBV25-1; j_gene: TRBJ2-1; d_gene: TRBD2; CDR3aa: ASSARLAGTLGNEQF
v_gene: TRBV7-6; j_gene: TRBJ2-5; d_gene: NA; CDR3aa: ASSSSQREETQY
v_gene: TRBV20-1; j_gene: TRBJ1-3; d_gene: NA; CDR3aa: SARVGGSGNTIY
v_gene: TRBV14; j_gene: TRBJ2-5; d_gene: TRBD2; CDR3aa: ASSPMTSVRSGTQY
v_gene: TRBV3-1; j_gene: TRBJ2-2; d_gene: NA; CDR3aa: ASSQGPTAPSGGELF
v_gene: TRBV5-5; j_gene: TRBJ2-5; d_gene: TRBD2; CDR3aa: ASSPVAGQETQY
v_gene: TRBV7-8; j_gene: TRBJ2-7; d_gene: NA; CDR3aa: ASRRRDPGEQY
v_gene: TRBV28; j_gene: TRBJ2-1; d_gene: NA; CDR3aa: ASSLSGLVPNEQF
v_gene: TRBV11-3; j_gene: TRBJ2-1; d_gene: NA; CDR3aa: ASSLEHNEQF
v_gene: TRBV15; j_gene: TRBJ2-5; d_gene: TRBD2; CDR3aa: ATSRWREVLETQY
v_gene: TRBV29-1; j_gene: TRBJ2-3; d_gene: TRBD1; CDR3aa: SGTGVLSSTDTQY
v_gene: TRBV29-1; j_gene: TRBJ2-1; d_gene: TRBD2; CDR3aa: SVSLGGGEQF
v_gene: TRBV28; j_gene: TRBJ2-1; d_gene: NA; CDR3aa: ASVETKGERF
v_gene: TRBV6-1; j_gene: TRBJ2-6; d_gene: TRBD1; CDR3aa: ASNRGTSGANVLT
v_gene: TRBV28; j_gene: TRBJ2-7; d_gene: TRBD1; CDR3aa: ASTIGQGVVYEQY
v_gene: TRBV12-3/TRBV12-4; j_gene: TRBJ2-1; d_gene: TRBD2; CDR3aa: ASSSRTSGAYNEQF
v_gene: TRBV7-2; j_gene: TRBJ1-6; d_gene: TRBD1; CDR3aa: ASSFRGITYNSPLH
v_gene: TRBV5-1; j_gene: TRBJ1-1; d_gene: NA; CDR3aa: ASSSPGWETEAF
v_gene: TRBV4-2; j_gene: TRBJ2-1; d_gene: NA; CDR3aa: ASSQAVGDHNEQF
v_gene: TRBV29-1; j_gene: TRBJ2-5; d_gene: TRBD2; CDR3aa: SVGLAGETQY
v_gene: TRBV9; j_gene: TRBJ2-5; d_gene: NA; CDR3aa: ASSEGPRETQY
v_gene: TRBV29-1; j_gene: TRBJ2-1; d_gene: NA; CDR3aa: SVNRVGSYNEQF
v_gene: TRBV28; j_gene: TRBJ2-1; d_gene: NA; CDR3aa: ASGDATYNEQF
v_gene: TRBV12-3/TRBV12-4; j_gene: TRBJ2-6; d_gene: TRBD2; CDR3aa: ASSLRGGYSGANVLT
v_gene: TRBV5-1; j_gene: TRBJ2-2; d_gene: TRBD2; CDR3aa: ASSPTRTSGGTGELF
v_gene: TRBV24-1; j_gene: TRBJ2-1; d_gene: TRBD2; CDR3aa: ATSEGLASLSGLL
v_gene: TRBV12-3/TRBV12-4; j_gene: TRBJ2-7; d_gene: NA; CDR3aa: ASSPIGLYEQY
v_gene: TRBV5-1; j_gene: TRBJ2-7; d_gene: TRBD2; CDR3aa: ASSLLGREDSYEQY
v_gene: TRBV7-4; j_gene: TRBJ2-1; d_gene: TRBD1; CDR3aa: ASSPLEQGDEQF
v_gene: TRBV12-3/TRBV12-4; j_gene: TRBJ2-4; d_gene: TRBD1; CDR3aa: ASSSPGQILAKNIQY
v_gene: TRBV20-1; j_gene: TRBJ2-3; d_gene: NA; CDR3aa: SALKGGTRDTQY